Sequencing of this T cell receptor beta chain was carried out in a study of blood T cell repertoires in COVID-19. As for the study in general: Sites in the United States, Italy and Spain provided acute and convalescent COVID-19 samples.

With 3 bases removed from V and 4 bases from J, the gap between germline ends came to 8 bases. The CDR3 is 13 residues long. Germline values: CDR1 MRHNA, CDR2 SNTAGT. This clone was observed a single time. In the authors' methods: Reference gene primer amplification gave estimated nucleated cell counts. Profiling relied on immunoSEQ multiplex PCR, and the TCRdb table lists in-frame clones only, not all of them. Clonal size and the V and J genes are those of that table, whereas D and trimming came from the DNA. This table holds around 190,000 clones, approximately 85% found once. J is TRBJ2-3 and V is TRBV6-4; possibly TRBD2 for D (5 bases). The sequence derives from a woman aged 80 or over with acute or convalescent COVID-19. The sequenced sample was peripheral blood. CDR3 loop: CASSELGPDTQYF. The CDR3 nucleotides are TGTGCCAGCAGTGAACTAGGGCCAGATACGCAGTATTTT.